This T cell receptor (beta chain) appears in the sequencing data of a study of T cells in Graves' hyperthyroidism and ophthalmopathy. Whole-study results and caveats: The model's output predicted ophthalmopathy at a median of roughly 6 months prior to onset.

This clonotype was observed a few times. Its specificity is not known. Germline V gene data show CDR1 as SGHVS and CDR2 as FQNEAQ. V dropped 2 bases and J dropped 6 bases, with 17 bases sitting between them. The CDR3 has 16 amino acids. Using RNA transcripts as the source, TCR beta CDR3 regions were amplified. The HTBI primer set was used in a first-round RT-PCR of the TCR CDR3. TCRdb re-derived calls from the multiplex PCR reads in MiXCR, one entry per CDR3 protein. Seen here are around 560,000 distinct CDR3 sequences, 16% observed once, and the top ten hold 15% to 20%. An approximately 9.4 ml volume of fresh peripheral blood provided the PBMCs.

The receptor comes from a woman aged 18-29 years with Graves' hyperthyroidism. The rearrangement uses TRBV7-8 and TRBJ2-1; D unresolved. The sequencing sample was made of blood. CDR3: CASSLTLEPRSNEQFF. The DNA of the CDR3 is TGTGCCAGCAGCTTAACCCTAGAACCCCGGAGCAATGAGCAGTTCTTC.